These 18 T cell receptor beta chains came from one sample sequenced in a study of T cell changes during pregnancy in multiple sclerosis. Profiling relied on immunoSEQ multiplex PCR, and the TCRdb table lists in-frame clones only, not all of them. The data contain tens of thousands of clones, roughly 93% of them seen just once; the ten biggest clones take up around 4.2%. Sequencing used CD8+ T cells from peripheral blood mononuclear cells, obtained in the first trimester of pregnancy. All receptors derive from a female donor with multiple sclerosis, enrolled in a pregnancy study.

This chain connects TRBV4-1 to TRBJ1-1; weak D call: TRBD1 (5 bases). The CDR3 is 16 residues long. Germline assignment: CDR1 MGHRA and CDR2 YSYEKL. The V gene lost 1 base and the J gene lost 5 bases, with 17 bases spanning the gap. As DNA, the CDR3 is TGCGCCAGCAGCCAAGTCCGAGCCAGGGAAAAAACTGAAGCTTTCTTT. Translating gives CASSQVRAREKTEAFF.

The chain combines TRBV2 with TRBJ2-7; 8 bases fit TRBD2. With V trimmed by 4 bases and J by 5 bases, 7 bases remained unmatched. CDR1 and CDR2 from the germline V gene are SNHLY and FYNNEI. The CDR3 contains 14 residues. The CDR3 loop is CASSVRTSRNEQYF. The CDR3 DNA reads TGTGCCAGCAGTGTCAGGACTAGCCGGAACGAGCAGTACTTC.

This chain uses TRBV7-9 with TRBJ2-1; D might be TRBD2 (5 bases). The germline gives CDR1 SEHNR, CDR2 FQNEAQ (reference sequence). V was trimmed by 5 bases and J by 10 bases, leaving 12 bases between them. The CDR3 has 12 residues. CDR3 in amino acids: CASSPPGSEQFF. The CDR3 DNA follows: TGTGCCAGCAGCCCACCGGGAAGCGAGCAGTTCTTC.

This clone was seen a single time. The genes are TRBV13 and TRBJ2-5, with 9 bases lining up with TRBD2. The germline CDR1 and CDR2 sequences are PRHDT and FYEKMQ (reference sequence). J was trimmed by 4 bases and V by 5 bases; bases with no gene match: 11. This CDR3 is built from 16 residues. Here the CDR3 reads CASSLSGLAGLETQYF. The DNA of the CDR3 is TGTGCCAGCAGCCTTTCAGGGCTAGCGGGGTTAGAGACCCAGTACTTC.

The chain is built from TRBV28 and TRBJ2-7, with 10 bases identical to TRBD2. Trimming at V came to 2 bases and at J to 4 bases, leaving 2 bases not matched to a gene. Per the germline V gene, CDR1 is MDHEN and CDR2 is SYDVKM. The CDR3 loop spans 14 amino acids. For the CDR3, the DNA is TGTGCCAGCAGTTTAGGACTAGCGGATTACGAGCAGTACTTC. This gives the protein CASSLGLADYEQYF.

This chain uses TRBV6-6 with TRBJ2-5, with 8 bases that match TRBD1. The length of the CDR3 is 16 residues. Germline assignment: CDR1 MNHNY and CDR2 SVGAGI (reference sequence). With V trimmed by 4 bases and J by 3 bases, 10 bases remained unmatched. CDR3 sequence reads: CASSFTTRGPEETQYF. The CDR3 DNA reads TGTGCCAGCAGTTTCACAACCAGGGGGCCTGAAGAGACCCAGTACTTC.

The V and J genes are TRBV5-4 and TRBJ2-1; D remains unclear. Germline CDR1 SGHNT, CDR2 YYREEE (reference sequence). V lost 4 bases and J lost 6, with 14 bases in between. The CDR3 is 14 residues long. Here the CDR3 reads CASSRPEYSNEQFF. For the CDR3, the DNA is TGTGCCAGCAGCCGTCCGGAGTACTCCAATGAGCAGTTCTTC.

The chain is built from TRBV6-6 and TRBJ1-1, with D maybe TRBD1 (5 bases). Per germline, CDR1 MNHNY and CDR2 SVGAGI (reference sequence). V lost 4 bases and J lost 8, with 20 bases in between. CDR3 length: 15 residues. CDR3 coding DNA: TGTGCCAGCAGTTTTCCCGCGAATGGACACGTGGAAGCTTTCTTT. This translates into CASSFPANGHVEAFF.

The chain has TRBV6-4 and TRBJ2-1, with 9 bases aligning to TRBD2. The junction had 12 bases not matched to a gene; V was cut back by 5 bases and J by 7 bases. The CDR3 is 16 residues long. Per the germline V gene, CDR1 is MRHNA and CDR2 is SNTAGT. The CDR3 DNA follows: TGTGCCAGCAGTCCCGCGGGTAGCGGGAGTGTTAATGAGCAGTTCTTC. Translated, it gives CASSPAGSGSVNEQFF.

The chain employs TRBV7-9 and TRBJ2-5; 9 bases line up with TRBD1. The CDR3 consists of 16 residues. CDR1 SEHNR and CDR2 FQNEAQ come from the germline V gene (reference sequence). V gave up 10 bases and J gave up 4 bases; unmatched junction bases: 16. CDR3 loop: CATSPKQGATSETQYF. DNA for the CDR3: TGTGCCACCTCACCGAAACAGGGGGCGACATCAGAGACCCAGTACTTC. The whole variable domain, filled in from reference TRBV7-9 and TRBJ2-5, reads DTGVSQNPRHKITKRGQNVTFRCDPISEHNRLYWYRQTLGQGPEFLTYFQNEAQLEKSRLLSDRFSAERPKGSFSTLEIQRTEQGDSAMYLCATSPKQGATSETQYFGPGTRLLVL.

The chain is built from TRBV7-6 and TRBJ1-1; D is uncertain. Trimming removed 4 bases at V and 4 bases at J, with 16 bases between. The V gene's germline CDR1 is SGHVS and CDR2 FNYEAQ. The CDR3 loop spans 15 amino acids. The CDR3: CASSSLPRGGTEAFF. DNA for the CDR3: TGTGCCAGCAGCTCACTCCCCCGGGGAGGCACTGAAGCTTTCTTT.

This chain uses TRBV14 with TRBJ2-1, with TRBD2 matching over 8 bases. Germline V lookup: CDR1 SGHDN, CDR2 FVKESK. Trimming cost V 1 base and J 9 bases; bases outside gene matches: 8. CDR3 length: 15 amino acids. CDR3 nucleotide sequence: TGTGCCAGCAGCCAAGGGGGACTAGGATCTGGTGAGCAGTTCTTC. Its translation is CASSQGGLGSGEQFF. The variable domain in full, with the rest retrieved from reference TRBV14 and TRBJ2-1, is EAGVTQFPSHSVIEKGQTVTLRCDPISGHDNLYWYRRVMGKEIKFLLHFVKESKQDESGMPNNRFLAERTGGTYSTLKVQPAELEDSGVYFCASSQGGLGSGEQFFGPGTRLTVL.

The chain employs TRBV27 and TRBJ2-1, with 10 bases matching TRBD1. V lost 5 bases to trimming and J lost 12 bases; unmatched junction nucleotides: 10. This CDR3 is 14 amino acids long. Per the germline V gene, CDR1 is MNHEY and CDR2 is SMNVEV (reference sequence). For the CDR3, the DNA is TGTGCCAGCAGTCTTATTTCGACAGGGGGCTGGCAGTTCTTC. This gives the protein CASSLISTGGWQFF.

The J gene is TRBJ2-5, the V gene TRBV27; 13 bases align to TRBD2. Germline assignment: CDR1 MNHEY and CDR2 SMNVEV (reference sequence). This CDR3 comprises 16 residues. V lost 5 bases, J lost 0 bases, and 3 bases stayed unmatched. The CDR3 coding sequence is TGTGCCAGCAGTCCGGGACTAGCGGGGAACCAAGAGACCCAGTACTTC. Translated, it gives CASSPGLAGNQETQYF.

This clone has only one observation. The chain has TRBV27 and TRBJ2-6; unclear D gene. CDR3 length: 15 residues. The germline CDR1 and CDR2 sequences are MNHEY and SMNVEV (reference sequence). Trimming took off 6 bases at V and 0 bases at J, with 9 bases between the two ends. The CDR3 here is CASSSAPSGANVLTF. The CDR3 bases are TGTGCCAGCAGCTCCGCGCCCTCTGGGGCCAACGTCCTGACTTTC.

The gene calls are TRBV7-9 and TRBJ1-1; possibly TRBD1 for D (5 bases). The CDR3 sequence is 15 residues long. Germline CDR1 and CDR2: SEHNR and FQNEAQ (reference sequence). Between the trimmed V and J ends, which lost 1 base and 1 base, there was a span of 10 bases. The CDR3 DNA is TGTGCCAGCAGCTTAGTCAGGGCCGCGAACACTGAAGCTTTCTTT. Translation gives CASSLVRAANTEAFF.

This clone is a singleton in its sample. The rearrangement uses TRBV4-1 and TRBJ2-2, with 7 bases matching TRBD2. In germline, CDR1 is MGHRA, CDR2 YSYEKL. CDR3 size: 15 residues. V was clipped by 6 bases and J by 0 bases; unmatched bases: 4. The CDR3 spells CASSTLAPNTGELFF. For the CDR3, the DNA is TGCGCCAGCAGTACACTAGCGCCGAACACCGGGGAGCTGTTTTTT.

This chain links TRBV2 with TRBJ2-7, with no clear D. With 5 bases removed from V and 0 bases from J, the gap between germline ends came to 11 bases. The CDR3 loop spans 14 amino acids. Germline CDR1 and CDR2: SNHLY and FYNNEI. CDR3 region: CASSPQVSSYEQYF. The DNA for the CDR3 is TGTGCCAGCAGTCCACAAGTATCCTCCTACGAGCAGTACTTC.